The 17 T cell receptor beta chains reported below all come from one sample, sequenced in a study of identical twins (TCRdb year 2016). Library method: 5' RACE. The sequencer listed for this sample is Illumina HiSeq 2000. In TCRdb, the public reads were trimmed at Q25 with fastp and aligned with MiXCR, with productive beta chains retained. Identical CDR3 protein sequences are pooled into one entry, listed with their most common genes and DNA. In this sample the table shows about 690,000 distinct CDR3 sequences, around 5.7% of which occur a single time. The ten largest clones represent approximately 2% of the sample. The specimen was naive T cells sorted from blood. The cell subset or site tag for this specimen amounts to: cells isolated with a human naive T-cell isolation kit. Every receptor here comes from a man between 18 and 35 years old in good health.

This clonotype was seen a few times. This chain uses TRBV14 with TRBJ2-2; no clear D gene. This CDR3 comprises 16 residues. V gave up 2 bases and J gave up 0 bases, with 10 bases separating them. Germline V gene lookup returns CDR1 SGHDN and CDR2 FVKESK. CDR3 amino acids: CASSQYRNANTGELFF. CDR3 DNA: TGTGCCAGCAGCCAATATAGGAATGCGAACACCGGGGAGCTGTTTTTT.

This sequence joins TRBV25-1 and TRBJ2-5; no reliable D call. V was clipped by 0 bases and J by 3 bases, with 8 bases between them. This CDR3 is 14 amino acids long. Germline V gene sequence: CDR1 MGHDK, CDR2 SYGVNS. CDR3 bases: TGTGCCAGCAGTGAATATGGAGTGAAAGAGACCCAGTACTTC. Translated: CASSEYGVKETQYF.

CDR3 sequence: CASSPTGGGLGNQPQHF. The CDR3 nucleotides read TGTGCCAGCAGCCCCACAGGGGGCGGTTTGGGCAATCAGCCCCAGCATTTT. The rearrangement uses TRBV7-9 and TRBJ1-5; 9 bases align to TRBD1. Germline CDR1 reads SEHNR; CDR2 reads FQNEAQ (reference sequence). This CDR3 has 17 residues. With 5 bases clipped from V and 2 bases from J, the junction kept 10 bases outside the gene matches.

This clonotype was detected ten times or more. The chain combines TRBV18 with TRBJ1-1; TRBD1 matches 9 bases. This CDR3 has 18 amino acids. The J segment lost 3 bases and the V segment lost 3 bases, leaving 14 bases of the junction unmatched. The germline gives CDR1 KGHSH, CDR2 LQKENI. The CDR3 reads CASSPKQTGGTTYTEAFF. In nucleotides, the CDR3 is TGTGCCAGCTCACCCAAACAGACAGGGGGAACAACATACACTGAAGCTTTCTTT.

This clonotype was observed at least ten times. The chain employs TRBV12-3 or TRBV12-4 and TRBJ2-3; the match to TRBD2 covers 7 bases. This CDR3 is built from 17 residues. Trimming cost V 2 bases and J 0 bases; bases outside gene matches: 8. The chain's CDR3 is CASSLYWRERSTDTQYF. The DNA for the CDR3 is TGTGCCAGCAGTTTATATTGGCGGGAGAGAAGCACAGATACGCAGTATTTT.

This clonotype was found a few times. The chain has TRBV29-1 and TRBJ1-2; 7 nucleotides align to TRBD1. This CDR3 has 13 amino acids. Germline CDR1 is SQVTM and CDR2 is ANQGSEA. V shed 7 bases and J 1 base; nucleotides not matched to a gene: 6. CDR3 DNA sequence: TGCAGCGGGCGGACAGGAGATAACTATGGCTACACCTTC. Translated: CSGRTGDNYGYTF. The full variable domain, with the rest looked up from reference TRBV29-1 and TRBJ1-2, is SAVISQKPSRDICQRGTSLTIQCQVDSQVTMMFWYRQQPGQSLTLIATANQGSEATYESGFVIDKFPISRPNLTFSTLTVSNMSPEDSSIYLCSGRTGDNYGYTFGSGTRLTVV.

Ten or more counts support this clonotype. The V and J genes are TRBV5-1 and TRBJ2-1, with 12 positions matching TRBD2. The CDR3 contains 14 residues. CDR1 and CDR2 from the germline V gene are SGHRS and YFSETQ. The junction had 5 bases not matched to a gene; V was cut back by 5 bases and J by 8 bases. CDR3 DNA: TGCGCCAGCAGAAGACTAGCGGGAGACGATGAGCAGTTCTTC. It translates to CASRRLAGDDEQFF.

V usage is TRBV12-3 or TRBV12-4 and J usage is TRBJ2-7, with D hard to call. The CDR3 runs to 12 residues. Trimming removed 5 bases from V and 3 bases from J, with 8 bases in between. This CDR3 is CASSPLLYEQYF. The CDR3, as DNA: TGTGCCAGCAGTCCTCTTCTCTACGAGCAGTACTTC.

This clonotype was counted at least ten times. The chain has TRBV4-2 and TRBJ2-3, with no clear D. The ends were cut back, 1 base at V and 4 bases at J, with 15 bases in the middle. The germline gives CDR1 LGHNA, CDR2 YNFKEQ. CDR3 length equals 16 residues. The CDR3 bases are TGTGCCAGCAGCCAAGCTGATGGCGCCAATGCAGATACGCAGTATTTT. This sequence encodes CASSQADGANADTQYF.

This sequence joins TRBV29-1 and TRBJ2-3, with 8 bases that match TRBD1. The J segment lost 0 bases and the V segment lost 6 bases, leaving 5 bases of the junction unmatched. This CDR3 spans 14 amino acids. Germline lookup yields CDR1 SQVTM and CDR2 ANQGSEA. CDR3 nucleotides: TGCAGCGTGGTGACAGGGGCTAGCACAGATACGCAGTATTTT. This gives the protein CSVVTGASTDTQYF.

This clonotype was counted many times. The chain has TRBV6-5 and TRBJ2-1; D gene unclear. Trimming pared 6 bases from V and 1 base from J, leaving 13 bases between. The CDR3 extends over 15 amino acids. Germline CDR1 reads MNHEY; CDR2 reads SVGAGI. CDR3 sequence: CASSYGIGSYNEQFF. CDR3 sequence (DNA): TGTGCCAGCAGCTATGGAATTGGGTCCTACAATGAGCAGTTCTTC.

This clonotype was observed a handful of times. The chain recombines TRBV30 with TRBJ1-5; possibly TRBD1 for D (6 bases). The germline CDR1 and CDR2 sequences are GTSNPN and SVGIG (reference sequence). V was trimmed by 3 bases and J by 3 bases, leaving 9 bases between them. This CDR3 comprises 13 residues. In nucleotides, the CDR3 is TGTGCCTGGAGCGGACAGTCCAATCAGCCCCAGCATTTT. This translates into CAWSGQSNQPQHF.

This clonotype has ten or more counts. The gene calls are TRBV20-1 and TRBJ2-5; 10 bases match TRBD1. The CDR3 is 15 residues long. The germline V gene encodes CDR1 DFQATT and CDR2 SNEGSKA (reference sequence). The V segment lost 3 bases and the J segment 2 bases; nucleotides outside the gene matches: 6. The CDR3 sequence: CSARSTGGGQETQYF. The CDR3 nucleotides are TGCAGTGCTAGGTCGACAGGGGGCGGGCAAGAGACCCAGTACTTC.

This clonotype came up many times. The chain is built from TRBV28 and TRBJ2-3, with D unclear. The CDR3 has 14 amino acids. The ends were cut back, 3 bases at V and 3 bases at J, with 10 bases in the middle. Germline CDR1 and CDR2: MDHEN and SYDVKM. DNA for the CDR3: TGTGCCAGCAGTTTTCCTAGGGCGACAGATACGCAGTATTTT. Its translation is CASSFPRATDTQYF.

This clonotype was observed at least ten times. The chain recombines TRBV14 with TRBJ2-7; the D gene is possibly TRBD1 (6 bases). Germline assignment: CDR1 SGHDN and CDR2 FVKESK. V lost 7 bases to trimming and J lost 0 bases, with 10 bases between them. The CDR3 is 13 amino acids. CDR3 amino acids: CASNADSSYEQYF. The CDR3 DNA reads as TGTGCCAGCAACGCGGACAGCTCCTACGAGCAGTACTTC. Using reference TRBV14 and TRBJ2-7 for the parts outside the CDR3, the full variable domain is EAGVTQFPSHSVIEKGQTVTLRCDPISGHDNLYWYRRVMGKEIKFLLHFVKESKQDESGMPNNRFLAERTGGTYSTLKVQPAELEDSGVYFCASNADSSYEQYFGPGTRLTVT.

In this sample, this clonotype turned up a few times. The V and J genes are TRBV3-1 and TRBJ2-2; D is possibly TRBD2 (5 bases). Trimming shortened V by 1 base and J by 7 bases, and 13 bases separated the two germline ends. Per germline, CDR1 LGHDT and CDR2 YNNKEL (reference sequence). The CDR3 runs 15 residues. CDR3 residues: CASSQVIRRGGELFF. The CDR3 region has the DNA TGTGCCAGCAGCCAAGTGATCCGTCGGGGCGGGGAGCTGTTTTTT.

This clonotype was found a few times. The V call is TRBV2, the J call TRBJ2-2; TRBD1 aligns across 10 bases. Trimming at V came to 11 bases and at J to 4 bases, leaving 7 bases not matched to a gene. In germline, CDR1 is SNHLY, CDR2 FYNNEI. The CDR3 is made up of 14 amino acids. CDR3 residues: CAGDDRGLTGELFF. The CDR3 DNA reads TGTGCCGGTGACGACAGGGGGCTCACCGGGGAGCTGTTTTTT.